This TCR beta chain is drawn from a study of T-cell reconstitution after alpha-beta-depleted transplantation in children. With 2 bases removed from V and 2 bases from J, the gap between germline ends came to 13 bases. This CDR3 spans 16 amino acids. Germline-derived CDR1 and CDR2 are SGHTA and FQGNSA. Remarks on this clonotype: Its antigen is not known.

The study's findings and limits: Hyperexpanded clones declined; after one year, newly produced T cells mostly supplied diversity. Reports say that about two months after transplant, the alpha-beta T cells came out of several hundred graft clones that had expanded.

TCRbeta library preparation incorporated unique molecular identifiers. TCRdb reprocessed the PCR reads with MiXCR, giving one entry per CDR3 protein. The profile covers around 450,000 distinct CDR3 sequences, with 15% to 20% appearing a single time and roughly 27% taken by the ten largest. This sequence was found in a boy under two years old who had a stem cell transplant for Wiskott-Aldrich syndrome, so the T cells may come from the graft donor. The sequencing used PBMCs, mostly from graft donor cells, collected 360 days after TCRalphabeta/CD19-depleted stem cell transplant. The V and J genes are TRBV7-2 and TRBJ2-4; a weak D match, TRBD2 (7 bases). The CDR3 nucleotides are TGTGCCAGCAGCTTAAGGGGGGGCGTAACCAAAAACATTCAGTACTTC. As protein: CASSLRGGVTKNIQYF.